The clone carrying this TCR beta chain came up a few times. Its antigen is still unknown. This sample was taken from a study of blood T cells in healthy people across ages. Broader study findings: Researchers said unsorted PBMCs prevented a conclusive naive versus antigen-experienced comparison. Roughly linear declines in TCR beta diversity per million T cells occurred with age.

The authors ran a second PCR of 7 to 11 cycles using a sample-barcoded 5' primer and a J-beta primer mix. TCRdb called the 5' RACE reads again in MiXCR, with one record for every CDR3 protein. The repertoire holds hundreds of thousands of distinct CDR3 sequences, with over 40% as singletons. The CDR3 has 13 amino acids. Germline V gene data show CDR1 as SGHTA and CDR2 as FQGNSA. The V gene end was trimmed by 5 bases and the J gene end by 5 bases; junction bases not matched to a gene: 5. Peripheral blood samples of approximately 10 milliliters were drawn from each donor. Each sample gave at least 7 million isolated PBMCs.

This clonotype originated in a woman aged 80 or over in good health. Material for sequencing was blood. The rearrangement links TRBV7-2 to TRBJ1-1, with 7 nucleotides matching TRBD1. This chain's CDR3 is CASSVTGRTEAFF. The DNA of the CDR3 is TGTGCCAGCAGCGTGACAGGGCGGACTGAAGCTTTCTTT.